This T cell receptor (beta chain) originates from a study of CD8 T cells in ankylosing spondylitis. The CDR3 has 17 amino acids. The ends lost 4 bases at V and 2 bases at J; junction bases unmatched: 6. This clonotype has a handful of counts. Its cognate antigen is unknown. Study outcomes and limitations: Disease-linked clones reportedly showed significant enrichment in matched ankylosing spondylitis synovial fluid. Certain motif variants had earlier been reported in reactive arthritis synovial fluid and blood. Several highly homologous variants formed a TCR beta motif that appeared characteristic of ankylosing spondylitis blood.

Preparation of TCR beta libraries was done by quantitative 5'-RACE with molecular barcodes. Each CDR3 protein gets one entry after TCRdb re-called the 5' RACE reads with MiXCR. The table lists about 500,000 distinct CDR3 sequences, approximately 12% of them singletons. This chain uses TRBV12-3 or TRBV12-4 with TRBJ2-3; 13 nucleotides align to TRBD2. This sequence originates from a male donor with ankylosing spondylitis. Material: blood, either unsorted or a sorted T cell fraction (not recorded which). As DNA, the CDR3 is TGTGCCAGCAGTTCCCGACTAGCGGGAGGCCACACAGATACGCAGTATTTT. This sequence encodes CASSSRLAGGHTDTQYF.